The clone carrying this T cell receptor (beta chain) was seen once. Time point given: peripheral blood 6 weeks after treatment start. Each patient gave between 1 and 8 samples of peripheral blood mononuclear cells, which were collected pretreatment and during treatment. Assay: immunoSEQ multiplex PCR; the TCRdb copy retains only in-frame clones and omits some. The data show over 15,000 clones, with approximately 80% seen just once and 1.5% to 2% held by the top ten. This specimen belongs to a study of PD-L1 blockade in urothelial cancer. As for the study in general: At 3 weeks (second dose) and 6 weeks after starting treatment, blood was analyzed.

Trimming removed 4 bases at V and 4 bases at J, with 10 bases between. Germline lookup yields CDR1 SEHNR and CDR2 FQNEAQ (reference sequence). The CDR3 runs to 13 residues. The chain recombines TRBV7-9 with TRBJ1-1, with D unresolved. The clonotype originates from a man between 45 and 60 years old with urothelial cancer. Sequences were derived from PBMCs, sampled around atezolizumab (anti-PD-L1) treatment. The CDR3 DNA is TGTGCCAGCAGCTCGCAAAGCCGCACTGAAGCTTTCTTT. Residues: CASSSQSRTEAFF.